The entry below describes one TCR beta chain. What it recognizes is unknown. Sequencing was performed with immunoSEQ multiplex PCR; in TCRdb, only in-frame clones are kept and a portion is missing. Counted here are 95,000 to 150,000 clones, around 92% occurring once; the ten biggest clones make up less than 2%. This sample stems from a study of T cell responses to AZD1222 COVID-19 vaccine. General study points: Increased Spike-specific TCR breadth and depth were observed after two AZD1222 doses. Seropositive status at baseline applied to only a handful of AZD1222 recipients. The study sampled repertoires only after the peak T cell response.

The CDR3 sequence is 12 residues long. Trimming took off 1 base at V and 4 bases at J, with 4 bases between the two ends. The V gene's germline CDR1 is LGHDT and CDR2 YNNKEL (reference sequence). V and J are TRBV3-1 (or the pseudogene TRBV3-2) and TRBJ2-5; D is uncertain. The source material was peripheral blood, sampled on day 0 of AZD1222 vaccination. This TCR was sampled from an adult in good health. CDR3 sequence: CASSQGRETQYF. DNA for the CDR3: TGTGCCAGCAGCCAAGGAAGAGAGACCCAGTACTTC.